The clone carrying this TCR beta chain was recorded only once. What it recognizes is unknown. These data come from a study of shared clonotypes between healthy human individuals. Germline V gene lookup returns CDR1 MNHEY and CDR2 SVGAGI. The CDR3 spans 15 residues. V dropped 5 bases and J dropped 3 bases, with 15 bases sitting between them. TCRdb's copy holds only in-frame clones and misses some; the assay was immunoSEQ multiplex PCR. The data contain roughly 2,300,000 clones, under 95% of them singletons. Study outcomes and limitations: Naive subsets typically showed greater estimated richness than memory subsets. Between a few donors, naive CD4 clonotypes were shared at a level of approximately 5%. Tissues were not sampled, only blood, and their repertoires likely differ.

The sequence came from a man aged 18 to 30 in good health. Some clones in this sample may be carry-over from other donors' samples. The V gene is TRBV6-5, the J gene TRBJ2-3; possible D gene TRBD1, 6 bases. Input material: naive CD4+ T cells from PBMCs. The subset denotes: CD45RA+ positively selected. The CDR3 loop reads CASSGPGARTDTQYF. CDR3 nucleotides: TGTGCCAGCAGTGGACCAGGGGCGCGGACAGATACGCAGTATTTT.